Below are 28 T cell receptor beta chains sequenced from a single sample in a study of shared clonotypes between healthy human individuals. Repertoires were generated with immunoSEQ multiplex PCR, while TCRdb's copy carries only in-frame clones and drops some. Here the sample spans about 640,000 clones, 60% to 80% being singletons. The sequenced material came from memory CD4+ T cells sorted from blood. Subset: CD45RA-negative fraction. The source is a woman in her 30s in good health.

The rearrangement joins TRBV6-1 to TRBJ1-5; D not resolved. V was shortened by 4 bases and J by 1 base, with 5 bases between the two germline ends. CDR1 is MNHNS, CDR2 SASEGT, per germline. This CDR3 is built from 13 residues. The CDR3 sequence: CASSGQSNQPQHF. The CDR3 DNA reads TGTGCCAGCAGTGGGCAGAGCAATCAGCCCCAGCATTTT.

This chain links TRBV28 with TRBJ1-4, with TRBD1 identical over 8 bases. CDR1 is MDHEN, CDR2 SYDVKM, per germline. Trimming cost V 8 bases and J 8 bases; bases outside gene matches: 10. CDR3 length: 14 amino acids. As DNA, the CDR3 is TGTGCCAGCTCTCGGACAGGGAAAGGGGAAAAACTGTTTTTT. This gives the protein CASSRTGKGEKLFF.

This clone was found many times. The gene calls are TRBV6-4 and TRBJ2-5; D is uncertain. Deletions cut 0 bases from V and 3 bases from J, with 17 bases between. The germline gives CDR1 MRHNA, CDR2 SNTAGT. The CDR3 is made up of 17 amino acids. The CDR3 DNA follows: TGTGCCAGCAGTGACTCATGGGCCAGGTGGTCAAAAGAGACCCAGTACTTC. It yields the protein CASSDSWARWSKETQYF.

V is TRBV5-4 and J is TRBJ1-2; D unresolved. The CDR3 sequence is 15 residues long. Germline CDR1 is SGHNT and CDR2 is YYREEE (reference sequence). Trimming removed 6 bases at V and 6 bases at J, with 21 bases between. In nucleotides, the CDR3 is TGTGCCAGCATCCCTTCGAGCATAAATTCCCATGGCTACACCTTC. This encodes CASIPSSINSHGYTF.

The chain employs TRBV10-3 and TRBJ2-3; D call uncertain. Trimming took 3 bases from V and 6 from J, leaving 16 bases between them. This CDR3 contains 15 residues. From germline, CDR1 is ENHRY and CDR2 SYGVKD. The CDR3 reads CAISDTASRSDTQYF. In DNA form, the CDR3 reads TGTGCCATCAGTGATACGGCGAGCCGGTCGGATACGCAGTATTTT.

Only a few counts were recorded for this clone. The same CDR3 arises from other DNA sequences in this sample as well. The V gene is TRBV7-9, the J gene TRBJ1-5, with D hard to call. The germline V gene has CDR1 SEHNR and CDR2 FQNEAQ (reference sequence). The CDR3 extends over 14 amino acids. V shed 0 bases and J shed 1 base, with 4 bases lying between them. The CDR3 is CASSLAGSNQPQHF. The CDR3 nucleotides are TGTGCCAGCAGCTTAGCGGGCAGCAATCAGCCCCAGCATTTT.

This sequence joins TRBV2 and TRBJ2-2; 8 nucleotides agree with TRBD2. CDR1 and CDR2 from the germline V gene are SNHLY and FYNNEI. The V and J ends lost 8 bases and 2 bases, in that order; junction bases with no gene match: 4. There are 14 residues in the CDR3. CDR3 coding DNA: TGTGCCAGCGGCCGGGAGGGCAACACCGGGGAGCTGTTTTTT. Its protein is CASGREGNTGELFF.

The V and J genes are TRBV30 and TRBJ2-7; D is uncertain. Trimming shortened V by 3 bases and J by 2 bases, and 11 bases separated the two germline ends. The germline V gene encodes CDR1 GTSNPN and CDR2 SVGIG (reference sequence). This CDR3 has 13 residues. The CDR3 sequence is CAWRETNTYEQYF. In DNA form, the CDR3 reads TGTGCCTGGAGAGAGACAAACACCTACGAGCAGTACTTC.

The chain uses TRBV7-9 and TRBJ2-2; D ambiguous. The germline V gene has CDR1 SEHNR and CDR2 FQNEAQ (reference sequence). This CDR3 has 12 residues. Trimming cost V 3 bases and J 3 bases, with 2 bases left between them. The CDR3 region has the DNA TGTGCCAGCAGCTTCCACACCGGGGAGCTGTTTTTT. Protein: CASSFHTGELFF.

The table lists this clone with many counts. The chain is built from TRBV28 and TRBJ2-1; a possible D gene is TRBD2 (5 bases). Germline V gene lookup returns CDR1 MDHEN and CDR2 SYDVKM. The CDR3 is 12 residues long. Trimming took 8 bases from V and 5 from J, leaving 10 bases between them. CDR3 sequence reads: CASGLRDNEQFF. In nucleotides, the CDR3 is TGTGCCAGCGGACTTAGGGACAATGAGCAGTTCTTC.

This chain joins TRBV11-3 and TRBJ2-1; D unclear. Germline V gene lookup returns CDR1 SGHNT and CDR2 YENEEA. V was trimmed by 0 bases and J by 4 bases, leaving 10 bases between them. The CDR3 has 15 amino acids. CDR3 in DNA: TGTGCCAGCAGCTTAGAGTCTTCCGGGTACAATGAGCAGTTCTTC. Its protein product is CASSLESSGYNEQFF.

The V gene is TRBV30, the J gene TRBJ2-7; maybe TRBD2 (6 bases). V was clipped by 2 bases and J by 6 bases, with 17 bases between them. This CDR3 contains 14 residues. Germline CDR1 reads GTSNPN; CDR2 reads SVGIG (reference sequence). This CDR3 is CAWSYWQGGGEQYF. In nucleotides, the CDR3 is TGTGCCTGGAGTTATTGGCAGGGAGGTGGCGAGCAGTACTTC.

The chain is built from TRBV6-1 and TRBJ2-3, with D possibly matching TRBD1 (6 bases). Germline-derived CDR1 and CDR2 are MNHNS and SASEGT. The V end was cut by 0 bases, the J end by 4 bases, with 17 bases between. The CDR3 totals 17 residues. CDR3 residues: CASSEAGSLAGADTQYF. For the CDR3, the DNA is TGTGCCAGCAGTGAAGCAGGGTCCCTAGCAGGGGCAGATACGCAGTATTTT.

The chain links TRBV18 to TRBJ2-5; D gene ambiguous. The V and J ends lost 3 bases and 3 bases respectively, with 14 bases between them. The CDR3 runs to 15 residues. CDR1 is KGHSH and CDR2 is LQKENI in the germline V gene. The CDR3 reads CASSPRRQIEETQYF. The CDR3 bases are TGTGCCAGCTCACCGCGGCGCCAGATCGAAGAGACCCAGTACTTC.

There are a few counts of this clone. J is TRBJ1-1 and V is TRBV2; TRBD1 might be the D (5 bases). V lost 3 bases to trimming and J lost 2 bases, with 25 bases between them. Per germline, CDR1 SNHLY and CDR2 FYNNEI. The CDR3 consists of 19 residues. CDR3 DNA sequence: TGTGCCAGCAGTGATCGGGCGGGAACGTCATGGGGCATTAACACTGAAGCTTTCTTT. This gives the protein CASSDRAGTSWGINTEAFF.

J is TRBJ2-5 and V is TRBV5-1; D gene unclear. The germline gives CDR1 SGHRS, CDR2 YFSETQ. Trimming pared 0 bases from V and 5 bases from J, leaving 11 bases between. This CDR3 has 14 amino acids. The CDR3 DNA reads TGCGCCAGCAGCTTGGGGCGTGGTTTGGAGACCCAGTACTTC. As protein: CASSLGRGLETQYF.

The chain carries TRBV7-2 and TRBJ2-6; TRBD1 is a possible D gene (6 bases). The CDR3 covers 18 residues. V was shortened by 1 base and J by 0 bases, with 13 bases between the two germline ends. Germline V gene lookup returns CDR1 SGHTA and CDR2 FQGNSA. CDR3 protein: CASSLVGTTNSGANVLTF. DNA of the CDR3: TGTGCCAGCAGCTTAGTAGGGACAACCAACTCTGGGGCCAACGTCCTGACTTTC.

This clone was observed once. This rearrangement joins TRBV25-1 to TRBJ2-1; perhaps TRBD2 as D (6 bases). This CDR3 is 15 amino acids long. The V and J ends lost 1 base and 5 bases respectively, with 12 bases between them. Germline CDR1 MGHDK, CDR2 SYGVNS. DNA for the CDR3: TGTGCCAGCAGTGAATCCAGGGACTTTAACAATGAGCAGTTCTTC. Translation: CASSESRDFNNEQFF.

This clone came up a few times. V is TRBV14 and J is TRBJ2-7; D is undetermined. The ends were cut back, 4 bases at V and 4 bases at J, with 14 bases in the middle. CDR1 is SGHDN and CDR2 is FVKESK in the germline V gene. The CDR3 is made up of 14 amino acids. CDR3 nucleotides: TGTGCCAGCAGCCTTCTACAACGCGGTTACGAGCAGTACTTC. Its translation: CASSLLQRGYEQYF.

The gene calls are TRBV6-5 and TRBJ1-1; tentative D call: TRBD1 (6 bases). Trimming cost V 5 bases and J 1 base, with 14 bases left between them. The V gene's germline CDR1 is MNHEY and CDR2 SVGAGI. The CDR3 consists of 15 residues. The CDR3, as DNA: TGTGCCAGCAGTGGCCTGGACAGTGCGAACACTGAAGCTTTCTTT. Amino acids: CASSGLDSANTEAFF.

V and J are TRBV10-3 and TRBJ1-2; D remains unclear. Germline V gene lookup returns CDR1 ENHRY and CDR2 SYGVKD. V lost 3 bases to trimming and J lost 5 bases, with 7 bases between them. This CDR3 region has 12 residues. DNA of the CDR3: TGTGCCATCAGTGAACACCCTTATGGCTACACCTTC. This codes for CAISEHPYGYTF.

The V and J genes are TRBV9 and TRBJ2-7; D remains ambiguous. The CDR3 runs 15 residues. Germline V CDR1 and CDR2: SGDLS, YYNGEE. Trimming removed 2 bases from V and 2 bases from J, with 14 bases in between. DNA of the CDR3: TGTGCCAGCAGCGTGTTACCGGACGGAACCTACGAGCAGTACTTC. As protein: CASSVLPDGTYEQYF.

V and J are TRBV20-1 and TRBJ2-7; 8 bases agree with TRBD1. This CDR3 spans 11 amino acids. Germline-derived CDR1 and CDR2 are DFQATT and SNEGSKA (reference sequence). CDR3: CSGGRGPEQYF. CDR3 bases: TGCAGCGGGGGCAGGGGGCCCGAGCAGTACTTC.

The chain employs TRBV5-1 and TRBJ2-5; 12 bases match TRBD2. V trimming: 5 bases; J trimming: 6 bases; junction bases outside the gene matches: 11. The CDR3 is 16 amino acids. Germline V gene sequence: CDR1 SGHRS, CDR2 YFSETQ. The CDR3 loop is CASRAALAGGGKTQYF. The CDR3 DNA sequence: TGCGCCAGCAGGGCTGCGCTAGCGGGAGGGGGGAAGACCCAGTACTTC.

J is TRBJ2-7 and V is TRBV6-1; tentatively, D is TRBD1 (5 bases). V was trimmed by 2 bases and J by 2 bases, leaving 10 bases between them. Per germline, CDR1 MNHNS and CDR2 SASEGT. This CDR3 comprises 14 residues. CDR3 sequence reads: CASSERTPTYEQYF. In nucleotides, the CDR3 is TGTGCCAGCAGTGAAAGGACACCTACCTACGAGCAGTACTTC.

V is TRBV28 and J is TRBJ2-1, with TRBD1 identical over 9 bases. Germline CDR1 MDHEN, CDR2 SYDVKM. V shed 1 base and J 2 bases; nucleotides not matched to a gene: 3. This CDR3 contains 16 residues. This chain's CDR3 is CASSLSGTGTYNEQFF. In nucleotides, the CDR3 is TGTGCCAGCAGTTTATCCGGGACAGGGACCTACAATGAGCAGTTCTTC. The complete variable domain, with remaining parts taken from reference TRBV28 and TRBJ2-1, reads DVKVTQSSRYLVKRTGEKVFLECVQDMDHENMFWYRQDPGLGLRLIYFSYDVKMKEKGDIPEGYSVSREKKERFSLILESASTNQTSMYLCASSLSGTGTYNEQFFGPGTRLTVL.

J is TRBJ1-2 and V is TRBV19; D is possibly TRBD1 (5 bases). Per the germline V gene, CDR1 is LNHDA and CDR2 is SQIVND (reference sequence). The CDR3 runs to 14 residues. Between the trimmed V and J ends, which lost 6 bases and 4 bases, there was a span of 15 bases. CDR3 sequence reads: CASRPVPGGYGYTF. Written as DNA, the CDR3 is TGTGCCAGTAGACCTGTTCCGGGGGGCTATGGCTACACCTTC. Drawing the rest from reference TRBV19 and TRBJ1-2, the complete variable domain is DGGITQSPKYLFRKEGQNVTLSCEQNLNHDAMYWYRQDPGQGLRLIYYSQIVNDFQKGDIAEGYSVSREKKESFPLTVTSAQKNPTAFYLCASRPVPGGYGYTFGSGTRLTVV.

This clone was picked up one time. This chain connects TRBV7-6 to TRBJ2-3, with 16 nucleotides matching TRBD2. The ends lost 3 bases at V and 4 bases at J; junction bases unmatched: 1. Germline V gene data show CDR1 as SGHVS and CDR2 as FNYEAQ. The CDR3 sequence is 16 residues long. CDR3 DNA: TGTGCCAGCAGCTTGGGACTAGCGGGAGGGGCAGATACGCAGTATTTT. The encoded protein is CASSLGLAGGADTQYF.